This entry is about one T cell receptor beta chain. The data are from a study of early T cells in non-severe SARS-CoV-2 infection. Germline lookup yields CDR1 SNHLY and CDR2 FYNNEI. CDR3 size: 11 residues. V was pared by 7 bases and J by 8 bases, with 3 bases of the junction left unmatched. Unique molecular identifiers (one per individual cDNA molecule) were attached. One entry per CDR3 protein results from TCRdb running MiXCR on the 5' RACE reads. Altogether tens of thousands of distinct CDR3 sequences are present, roughly 7% being singletons, with the ten largest covering roughly 8.5%. The sequence derives from an adult who was a healthcare worker with PCR-confirmed SARS-CoV-2 infection or an uninfected control (not recorded which). This sequence joins TRBV2 and TRBJ2-5, with 8 bases aligning to TRBD1. Input material: whole blood. CDR3 residues: CASNQGATQYF. CDR3 nucleotides: TGTGCCAGCAACCAGGGGGCCACCCAGTACTTC.